This T cell receptor beta chain was retrieved from a study of blood T cell repertoires in COVID-19. Study at large: Sample material is recorded as cDNA or gDNA derived from T cells, B-cell-depleted T cells, or PBMCs.

Germline V gives CDR1 LNHNV, CDR2 YYDKDF (reference sequence). With 0 bases removed from V and 6 bases from J, the gap between germline ends came to 14 bases. The CDR3 has 15 amino acids. Authors' methods: By means of reference gene primer amplification, nucleated cell counts were estimated. Data came from immunoSEQ multiplex PCR; TCRdb stores just in-frame clones and leaves some out. V and J calls and clone size come straight from that table; D and trimming were deduced from the DNA. This table has fewer than 300,000 clones, around 82% appearing once. The chain joins TRBV15 to TRBJ1-1; D gene unclear. The source is a human donor in a cohort sampled during active COVID-19. The sequenced sample consisted of peripheral blood. DNA for the CDR3: TGTGCCACCAGCAGAGATTTAGCCACCCCGGCTGAAGCTTTCTTT. It is translated as CATSRDLATPAEAFF.